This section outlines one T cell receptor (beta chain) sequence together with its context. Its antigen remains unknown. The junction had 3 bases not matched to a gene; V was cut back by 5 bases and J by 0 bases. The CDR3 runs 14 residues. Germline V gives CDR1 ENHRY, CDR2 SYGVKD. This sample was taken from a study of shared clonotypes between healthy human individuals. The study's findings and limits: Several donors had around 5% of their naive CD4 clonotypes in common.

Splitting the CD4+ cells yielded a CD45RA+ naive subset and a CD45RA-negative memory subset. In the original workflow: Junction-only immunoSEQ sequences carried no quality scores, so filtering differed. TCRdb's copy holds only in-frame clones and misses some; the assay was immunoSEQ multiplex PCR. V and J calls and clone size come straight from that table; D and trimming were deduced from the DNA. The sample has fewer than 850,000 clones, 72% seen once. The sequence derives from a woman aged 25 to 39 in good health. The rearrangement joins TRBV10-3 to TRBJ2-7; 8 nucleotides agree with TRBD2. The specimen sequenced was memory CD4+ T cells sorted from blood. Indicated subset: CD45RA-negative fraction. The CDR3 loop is CAISPSGSSYEQYF. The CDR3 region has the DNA TGTGCCATCAGTCCCAGCGGGAGCTCCTACGAGCAGTACTTC.